These 2 T cell receptor beta chains came from one sample sequenced in a study of vaccination effects on CD4 cells after COVID-19. Antigens for these TCRs are unknown. Here immunoSEQ multiplex PCR was the method, and the copy in TCRdb shows in-frame clones only, minus some. Found here are tens of thousands of clones, 74% of them singletons; the top ten hold roughly 1.6%. Antigen-specific CD4+ T cell clonotypes were called by their expansion after viral peptide-pool culture in ViraFEST. Subsequent to a culture period of more than 9 days, CD4+ T cells were isolated. Two-dose BNT162b2 or mRNA-1273 vaccination was given to participants. Material: CD4+ T cells from PBMCs cultured with HCoV-229E spike peptides, obtained after COVID-19 vaccination. Source of these receptors: a human donor who received a COVID-19 vaccine.

This clone has only one observation. The DNA of the CDR3 is TGTGCCAGCAGCGTAGGGGACAGGGGGATTTCACCCCTCCACTTT. Its translation: CASSVGDRGISPLHF. The genes are TRBV9 and TRBJ1-6; 11 positions match TRBD1. This CDR3 has 15 amino acids. V was clipped by 0 bases and J by 9 bases; unmatched bases: 2. Germline V gene data show CDR1 as SGDLS and CDR2 as YYNGEE.

This rearrangement joins TRBV24-1 to TRBJ2-2; unclear D gene. Trimming removed 10 bases from V and 2 bases from J, with 16 bases in between. This CDR3 region has 15 residues. Germline CDR1 and CDR2: KGHDR and SFDVKD. The CDR3 DNA follows: TGTGCCACGAGGCCAGCAACCTCAAACACCGGGGAGCTGTTTTTT. Its protein is CATRPATSNTGELFF.